This T cell receptor (beta chain) was documented in a study of Ad26.COV2.S vaccination and SARS-CoV-2 variants. This CDR3 spans 13 amino acids. Germline lookup yields CDR1 MNHNS and CDR2 SASEGT. The ends were cut back, 2 bases at V and 5 bases at J, with 9 bases in the middle. Notes on this clone: Different DNA sequences within this sample yield the same CDR3.

TCRdb keeps only in-frame clones here, not all; method: immunoSEQ multiplex PCR. The table records about 430,000 clones, 75% to 95% of them present only once. Specified treatment: around 19 received Ad26.COV2.S at low or high dose, single or two shots; about 5 received placebo; per-sample allocation not given. Day 63 after the first injection of vaccine or placebo was the sampling time. The chain uses TRBV6-1 and TRBJ1-1; D might be TRBD1 (6 bases). This TCR came from a person aged 18-65 years who received the Ad26.COV2.S COVID-19 vaccine or a placebo. This specimen was peripheral blood, taken in a trial of Ad26.COV2.S vaccine versus placebo. The CDR3 here is CASSERGGTEAFF. For the CDR3, the DNA is TGTGCCAGCAGTGAAAGGGGGGGGACTGAAGCTTTCTTT.